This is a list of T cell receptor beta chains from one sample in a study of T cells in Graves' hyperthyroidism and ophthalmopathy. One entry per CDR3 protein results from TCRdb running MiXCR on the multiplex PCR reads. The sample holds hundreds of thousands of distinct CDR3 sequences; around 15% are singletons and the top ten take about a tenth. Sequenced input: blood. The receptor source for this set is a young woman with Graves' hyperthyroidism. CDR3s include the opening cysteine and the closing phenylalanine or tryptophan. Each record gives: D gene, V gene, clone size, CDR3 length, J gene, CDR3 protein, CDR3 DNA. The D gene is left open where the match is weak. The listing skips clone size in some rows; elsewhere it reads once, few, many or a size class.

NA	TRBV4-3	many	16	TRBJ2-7	CASSQGDLGSSYEQYF	TGCGCCAGCAGCCAAGGTGATTTAGGGTCCTCCTACGAGCAGTACTTC
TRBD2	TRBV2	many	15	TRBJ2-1	CASSVSSGTGNEQFF	TGTGCCAGCAGTGTTTCTAGCGGGACTGGCAATGAGCAGTTCTTC
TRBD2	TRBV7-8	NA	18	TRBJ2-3	CASSQPTLAGGPGDTQYF	TGCGCCAGCAGCCAACCCACCCTAGCGGGAGGGCCGGGAGATACGCAGTATTTT
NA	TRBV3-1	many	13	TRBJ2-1	CASSQDWRNEQFF	TGTGCCAGCAGCCAAGATTGGAGGAATGAGCAGTTCTTC
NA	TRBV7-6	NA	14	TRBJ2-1	CASSTRPLSHEQFF	TGTGCCAGCAGCACCCGACCGCTCAGCCATGAGCAGTTCTTC
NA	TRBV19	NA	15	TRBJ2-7	CASSIVLGQAYEQYF	TGTGCCAGTAGTATTGTGTTGGGACAAGCCTACGAGCAGTACTTC
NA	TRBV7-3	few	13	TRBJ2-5	CASSYLTGETQYF	TGTGCCAGCAGCTATCTAACCGGGGAGACCCAGTACTTC
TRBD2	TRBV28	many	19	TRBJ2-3	CASSFSSGRPRGGTDTQYF	TGTGCCAGCAGTTTCTCTAGCGGGAGGCCCCGTGGTGGGACAGATACGCAGTATTTT
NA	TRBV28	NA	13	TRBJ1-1	CASGPRHDTEAFF	TGTGCCAGCGGGCCTCGACACGACACTGAAGCTTTCTTT
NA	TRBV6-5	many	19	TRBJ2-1	CASSYSIIIREGGYNEQFF	TGTGCCAGCAGTTACTCGATCATCATTCGCGAGGGGGGTTACAATGAGCAGTTCTTC
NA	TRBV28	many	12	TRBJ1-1	CASTPGHTEAFF	TGTGCCAGCACCCCAGGACACACTGAAGCTTTCTTT
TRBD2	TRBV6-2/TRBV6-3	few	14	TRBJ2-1	CASTRAGGPNEQFF	TGTGCCAGCACCCGAGCGGGAGGGCCCAATGAGCAGTTCTTC
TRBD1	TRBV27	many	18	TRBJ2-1	CASTPRVTGTGYGNEQFF	TGTGCCAGCACCCCGAGGGTAACCGGGACAGGGTATGGCAATGAGCAGTTCTTC
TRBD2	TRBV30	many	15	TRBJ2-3	CAWRWTSGSTDTQYF	TGTGCCTGGAGGTGGACTAGCGGGAGTACAGATACGCAGTATTTT
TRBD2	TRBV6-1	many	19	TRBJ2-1	CASSEALRLFQRDLAEQFF	TGTGCCAGCAGTGAAGCGCTGAGGCTTTTTCAGCGGGATCTCGCTGAGCAGTTCTTC
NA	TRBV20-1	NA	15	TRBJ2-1	CSASMRRDSYNEQFF	TGCAGTGCTAGTATGCGACGGGACTCCTACAATGAGCAGTTCTTC
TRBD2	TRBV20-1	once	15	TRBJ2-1	CSARDLSGRKNEQFF	TGCAGTGCTAGAGATCTTAGCGGGAGGAAGAATGAGCAGTTCTTC
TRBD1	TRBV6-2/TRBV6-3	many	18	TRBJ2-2	CASRVHRDRIANTGELFF	TGTGCCAGCAGGGTACACCGGGACAGGATCGCGAACACCGGGGAGCTGTTTTTT
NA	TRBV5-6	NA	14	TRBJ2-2	CASSLSGHTGELFF	TGTGCCAGCAGCTTGTCAGGGCACACCGGGGAGCTGTTTTTT
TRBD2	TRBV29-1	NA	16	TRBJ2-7	CSVAGTSGPRSYEQYF	TGCAGCGTCGCCGGGACTAGCGGGCCCCGCTCCTACGAGCAGTACTTC
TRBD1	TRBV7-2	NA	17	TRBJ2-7	CASSLGPGGFKFYEQYF	TGTGCCAGCAGCTTAGGCCCAGGGGGCTTTAAATTCTACGAGCAGTACTTC
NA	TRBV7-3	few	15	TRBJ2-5	CASSSGPTTQETQYF	TGTGCCAGCAGCTCCGGCCCAACTACCCAGGAGACCCAGTACTTC
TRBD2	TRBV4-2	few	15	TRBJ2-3	CASSAREANADTQYF	TGTGCCAGCAGCGCACGGGAGGCCAACGCAGATACGCAGTATTTT
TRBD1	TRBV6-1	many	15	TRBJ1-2	CASSRYQGADYGYTF	TGTGCCAGCAGTCGCTATCAGGGGGCGGACTATGGCTACACCTTC
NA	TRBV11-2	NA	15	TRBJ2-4	CASSFMVEVKNIQYF	TGTGCCAGCAGCTTTATGGTAGAGGTCAAAAACATTCAGTACTTC
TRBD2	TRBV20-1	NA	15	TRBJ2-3	CSARDMRESPDTQYF	TGCAGTGCTAGAGATATGCGGGAGTCGCCAGATACGCAGTATTTT
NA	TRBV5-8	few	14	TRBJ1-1	CASSSKGMNTEAFF	TGTGCCAGCAGCTCGAAGGGGATGAACACTGAAGCTTTCTTT
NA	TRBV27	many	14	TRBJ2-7	CASSFALGAYEQYF	TGTGCCAGCAGTTTTGCCCTAGGGGCCTACGAGCAGTACTTC
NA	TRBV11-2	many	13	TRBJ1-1	CASSFIRHTEAFF	TGTGCCAGCAGCTTTATTCGGCACACTGAAGCTTTCTTT